The T cell receptor (beta chain) described here comes from a study of Tregs in tolerant kidney transplant recipients. With V trimmed by 2 bases and J by 4 bases, 8 bases remained unmatched. This CDR3 contains 16 residues. Germline V gene sequence: CDR1 MNHNS, CDR2 SASEGT. Broader study findings: Donor-specific Treg expansion exceeded global Treg expansion in tolerant patients, suggesting antigen drive.

Remarks on this clone: Its antigen is currently unknown.

CD4+CD25+CD127- Tregs, CD4+CD25- non-Tregs, CD4 and CD8 cells were sorted. TCRdb's copy holds only in-frame clones and misses some; the assay was immunoSEQ multiplex PCR. Of around 98,000 clones detected, roughly 93% appear once; the ten largest clones hold 0.46%. This chain uses TRBV6-1 with TRBJ2-7, with 10 bases matching TRBD2. This sequence was found in a human donor who received a combined kidney and bone marrow transplant. Material: CD4+ T cells from blood, obtained before the transplant. The CDR3 region has the DNA TGTGCCAGCAGTGAACCAGGACTAGCGGTTGGGTACGAGCAGTACTTC. Translation gives CASSEPGLAVGYEQYF.